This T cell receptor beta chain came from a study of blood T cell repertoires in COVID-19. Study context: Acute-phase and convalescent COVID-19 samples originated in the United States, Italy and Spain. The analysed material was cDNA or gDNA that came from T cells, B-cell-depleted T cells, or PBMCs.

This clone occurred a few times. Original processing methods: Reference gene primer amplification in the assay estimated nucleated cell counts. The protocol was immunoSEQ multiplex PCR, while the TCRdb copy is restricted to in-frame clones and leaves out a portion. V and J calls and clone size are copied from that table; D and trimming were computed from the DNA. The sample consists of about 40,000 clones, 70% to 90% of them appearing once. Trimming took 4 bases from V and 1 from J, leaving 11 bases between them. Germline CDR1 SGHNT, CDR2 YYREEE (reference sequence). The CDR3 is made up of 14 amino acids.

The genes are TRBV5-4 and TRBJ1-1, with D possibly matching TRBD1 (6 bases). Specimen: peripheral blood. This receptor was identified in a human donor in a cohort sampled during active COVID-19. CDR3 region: CASSTPQGNTEAFF. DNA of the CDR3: TGTGCCAGCAGCACCCCACAGGGGAACACTGAAGCTTTCTTT.